This T cell receptor (beta chain) was documented in a study of T cell responses to AZD1222 COVID-19 vaccine. The study, taken as a whole, reports: The reported proportion of spike-specific TCRs targeting unmutated variant regions was nearly half. White British ancestry dominated among donors, who included more females, and clonal diversity was possibly underestimated.

Profiled with immunoSEQ multiplex PCR; TCRdb holds only in-frame clones, not every one. The sample gives roughly 150,000 clones, 90% of which show up once; about 6% is in the top ten. The V gene's germline CDR1 is SGHDT and CDR2 YYEEEE. This CDR3 has 15 amino acids. The V gene lost 3 bases and the J gene lost 6 bases, with 16 bases spanning the gap. Concerning this clone itself: What it recognizes is unknown.

The TCR comes from an adult who received the AZD1222 COVID-19 vaccine. Sample: peripheral blood, taken 28 days after the second AZD1222 dose. The rearrangement links TRBV5-6 to TRBJ2-1; weak D call: TRBD1 (6 bases). CDR3 nucleotide sequence: TGTGCCAGCAGCTCCAGGGGATACGCCCCCAATGAGCAGTTCTTC. Protein product: CASSSRGYAPNEQFF.